This T cell receptor (beta chain) was observed in a study of chemoradiotherapy in HPV16-positive cancers (dated by TCRdb to the early 2020s). Regarding the complete study: Using functional T-cell assays on cells from a couple of HPV16-positive patients, the researchers defined candidate HPV-specific T-cell clones and common TCR motifs. Next, the candidate HPV-specific TCRs and motifs were followed in TCR repertoires from around 87 patients with HPV-related cancers. The study set out to ask whether T-cell immunity against the HPV oncoproteins E6 and E7 changes over the course of chemoradiotherapy and whether that immunity affects survival.

Worth noting for this clone: The target of this receptor is not known. One base away there is no much larger clone; base qualities are not given.

Repertoires were sampled repeatedly over the course of chemoradiotherapy so that clonal expansion in the tumor microenvironment could be followed. Libraries came from the immunoSEQ multiplex PCR assay. TCRdb carries this immuneACCESS record with in-frame sequences only. Its versions omit some clonotypes, under half of them owing to an unresolved V gene in the studies checked, with the rest unexplained. Across this sample there are about 36,000 clones, with about 90% seen only once. The leading ten clones occupy 3% to 4% of the sample. V is cut by 3 bases and J by 4 bases, and the space between the germline ends is 9 bases. Via the germline V gene, CDR1 is SQVTM and CDR2 ANQGSEA. The CDR3, from cysteine to phenylalanine, totals 12 residues. CDR3 DNA is the only sequence kept; it has 36 bases, read in frame from the first base. Here is what the overall study found, with its caveats: Expansion of candidate HPV-specific clones and E7-related TCR motifs was observed in the tumor microenvironment during treatment, whereas no such expansion was observed for non-HPV-specific T cells. Among HPV16-positive patients, expansion of HPV-responsive T cells during chemoradiotherapy was associated with better recurrence-free survival. The survival association was reported for HPV16-positive patients, and the functional definition of HPV-specific T cells was derived from only a couple of HPV16-positive patients.

The source of this sequence is a human donor with HPV-associated anogenital cancer. This sample comprised blood, obtained from a patient who underwent chemoradiotherapy. This chain joins TRBV29-1 to TRBJ1-2, with no confident D gene call. The sequenced DNA: TGCAGCGTTGAGGGTCAGCTCTATGGCTACACCTTC. The translation is CSVEGQLYGYTF.